The present entry profiles one T cell receptor (beta chain) with its context. The antigen remains undetermined. The data were taken from a study of blood T cells in healthy people across ages. General study points: PBMC samples, being unsorted, prevented any conclusive comparison of naive and antigen-experienced cells. A strong correlation between TCR beta diversity and naive T cell percentage was seen. Long-lived and aged donors differed, with more naive CD4+ cells and higher diversity in the long-lived.

CDR1 is DFQATT, CDR2 SNEGSKA, per germline (reference sequence). V was pared by 3 bases and J by 2 bases, with 11 bases between. CDR3 length: 14 amino acids. A second PCR of 7 to 11 cycles used a sample-barcoded 5' primer and a J-beta primer mix. Every single cDNA molecule received a tag from a template-switch adaptor with 12 random nucleotides. Each CDR3 protein is one row after TCRdb ran MiXCR on the 5' RACE reads. Of 1.5 million to 2 million distinct CDR3 sequences in the sample, around half are singletons; the top ten hold approximately 2.1%. The V gene is TRBV20-1, the J gene TRBJ2-1; D possibly uses TRBD1 or TRBD2 (6 bases each). The TCR sequence derives from a woman between 40 and 50 years old in good health. The sample was blood. The CDR3 DNA reads TGCAGTGCTAGTCCGGGGGCCACCTACAATGAGCAGTTCTTC. It specifies CSASPGATYNEQFF.